This TCR beta chain appears in the sequencing data of a study of human T cells and chemical hapten exposure. The time point here: patch test 1, 2 weeks after DPC sensitization. Regarding treatment: therapeutic diphenylcyclopropenone sensitization with weekly scalp DPC. Blood collection took place prior to placing each patch test. V was trimmed by 5 bases and J by 8 bases, leaving 7 bases between them. CDR1 is SEHNR, CDR2 FQNEAQ, per germline (reference sequence). This CDR3 spans 11 amino acids. Each cDNA molecule in the library carried unique molecular identifiers. TCRdb used MiXCR to reprocess the RACE reads, holding one entry per CDR3 protein. The profile shows about 380,000 distinct CDR3 sequences, about 4.8% of them singletons. This clonotype was counted ten times or more.

Sequencing used whole blood, obtained in connection with sensitization to the hapten diphenylcyclopropenone (DPC). This clonotype originated in a woman aged 45-60 years with alopecia areata. Some clones in this sample may be carry-over from other donors' samples. The gene calls are TRBV7-9 and TRBJ2-4; no reliable D call. The CDR3, as DNA: TGTGCCAGCAGCGCCCACGACATTCAGTACTTC. This translates into CASSAHDIQYF.